The clone carrying this TCR beta chain has just a few counts. Its target is unknown. Using its own MiXCR run on the reads, TCRdb lists one record per CDR3 protein. The sample contains 900,000 to 950,000 distinct CDR3 sequences, approximately 31% of which appear only once. The data are from a study of T cell repertoires in cytomegalovirus infection. The germline V gene has CDR1 MDHEN and CDR2 SYDVKM. V lost 8 bases and J lost 8, with 13 bases in between. The CDR3 spans 11 residues. J is TRBJ2-7 and V is TRBV28, with D possibly TRBD1 on 6 matching bases. The specimen comprised cultured CD8+ T cells from PBMCs, sampled from culture after CMV antigen stimulation. The clonotype originates from a human donor in good health (CMV status not recorded). Some clones in this sample may be carry-over from other donors' samples. The CDR3 sequence is CASGSGAQQYV. The CDR3 nucleotides are TGTGCCAGCGGTTCAGGGGCCCAGCAGTACGTC.